The entry that follows covers one TCR beta chain sequence. This sample is part of a study of blood T cell repertoires in COVID-19. Generated by immunoSEQ multiplex PCR, the TCRdb table keeps only in-frame clones and is missing some. In the table there are some 15,000 clones, about 90% of which are singletons. Between the trimmed V and J ends, which lost 4 bases and 4 bases, there was a span of 10 bases. This CDR3 contains 13 residues. Germline CDR1 is LGHDT and CDR2 is YNNKEL (reference sequence). The J gene is TRBJ2-5, the V gene TRBV3-1 (or the pseudogene TRBV3-2); a possible D gene is TRBD1 (5 bases). The specimen sequenced was peripheral blood. The receptor's source is a human donor in a cohort sampled during active COVID-19. CDR3 region: CASSPLRGETQYF. For the CDR3, the DNA is TGTGCCAGCAGCCCCCTAAGGGGAGAGACCCAGTACTTC.